This T cell receptor (beta chain) originates from a study of blood T cells in healthy people across ages. Study-wide points: More naive CD4+ cells and higher diversity were found in long-lived than in aged donors. The diversity estimates, figures obtained from one million T cells, were considered underestimates. Roughly linear declines in TCR beta diversity per million T cells occurred with age.

This CDR3 has 15 amino acids. V was pared by 3 bases and J by 5 bases, with 5 bases of the junction left unmatched. The germline V gene has CDR1 LGHNA and CDR2 YNFKEQ. The second PCR ran roughly 7 to 12 cycles with a sample-barcoded 5' primer and J-beta primers. From the 5' RACE reads, TCRdb called clonotypes with MiXCR, one entry per CDR3 protein. This table holds 700,000 to 800,000 distinct CDR3 sequences, roughly 47% found once. Details on this clonotype: Its target is not known.

The sequenced sample was blood. The V call is TRBV4-2, the J call TRBJ2-1, with 9 bases matching TRBD2. The sequence derives from a woman in her sixties or seventies in good health. The CDR3: CASSQTSGQNNEQFF. The CDR3 DNA is TGTGCCAGCAGCCAGACTAGCGGCCAAAACAATGAGCAGTTCTTC.